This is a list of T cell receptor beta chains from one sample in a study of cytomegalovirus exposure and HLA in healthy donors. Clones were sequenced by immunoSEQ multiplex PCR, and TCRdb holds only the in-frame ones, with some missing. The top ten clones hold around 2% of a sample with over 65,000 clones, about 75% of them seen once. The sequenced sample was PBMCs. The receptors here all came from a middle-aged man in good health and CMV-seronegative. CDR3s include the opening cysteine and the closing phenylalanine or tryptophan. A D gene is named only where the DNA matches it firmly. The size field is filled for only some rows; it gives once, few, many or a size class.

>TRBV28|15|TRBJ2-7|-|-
TGTGCCAGCCTATTCGATCAGGGGCCAACCTACGAGCAGTACTTC
CASLFDQGPTYEQYF
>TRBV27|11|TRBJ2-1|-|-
TGTGCCAGCAGTTGGAGGGGTGAGCAGTTCTTC
CASSWRGEQFF
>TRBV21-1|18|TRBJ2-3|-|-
TGTGCCAGCAGCAAAGCGAGGCAAGCGGGGGGCCAAATTGATACGCAGTATTTT
CASSKARQAGGQIDTQYF
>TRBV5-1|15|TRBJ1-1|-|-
TGCGCCAGCAGCTTGGAAGGGGACATTTCGCCTGAAGCTTTCTTT
CASSLEGDISPEAFF
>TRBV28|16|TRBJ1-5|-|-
TGTGCCAGCAGTTCTAGACAGGCACACGGCAATCAGCCCCAGCATTTT
CASSSRQAHGNQPQHF
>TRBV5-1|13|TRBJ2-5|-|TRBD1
TGCGCCAGCACCACAGGGGTGCAAGAGACCCAGTACTTC
CASTTGVQETQYF
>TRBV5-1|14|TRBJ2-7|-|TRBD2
TGCGCCAGCTATGGCGGGACTAAAATCTACGAGCAGTACTTC
CASYGGTKIYEQYF
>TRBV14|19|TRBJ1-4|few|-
TGTGCCAGCAGCCAAGATAGCCAGGGGATGACAATACGGAATGAAAAACTGTTTTTT
CASSQDSQGMTIRNEKLFF
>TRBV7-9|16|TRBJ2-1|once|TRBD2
TGTGCCAGCAGCCTCGGGACTAGCGGTTTGTACAATGAGCAGTTCTTC
CASSLGTSGLYNEQFF
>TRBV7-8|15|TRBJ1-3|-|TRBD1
TGTGCCAGCAGCAGCGACCGGGACAGGGGAAACACCATATATTTT
CASSSDRDRGNTIYF
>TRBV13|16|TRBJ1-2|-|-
TGTGCCAGCAGCTTAGGCAAAGGGAGCGTAGGCTGGGGCTACACCTTC
CASSLGKGSVGWGYTF
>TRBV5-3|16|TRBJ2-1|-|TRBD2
TGTGCCAGAAGCAGGCCCGGCCTAGCGGGGGGTAATGAGCAGTTCTTC
CARSRPGLAGGNEQFF
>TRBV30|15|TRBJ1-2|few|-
TGTGCCTGGACCACCGACAGTCTTGGAGAGTATGGCTACACCTTC
CAWTTDSLGEYGYTF
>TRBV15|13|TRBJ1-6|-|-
TGTGCCACGAGGACGGGAAACAATTCACCCCTCCACTTT
CATRTGNNSPLHF
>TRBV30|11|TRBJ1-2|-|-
TGTGCCTGGGCAGGGAACTATGGCTACACCTTC
CAWAGNYGYTF
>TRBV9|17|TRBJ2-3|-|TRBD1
TGTGCCAGCAGCGTTTATGAGGGGGGACAGGCCGGGAATACGCAGTATTTT
CASSVYEGGQAGNTQYF
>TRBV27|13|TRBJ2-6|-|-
TGTGCCAGCAGTTCAGGTGGGGCCAACGTCCTGACTTTC
CASSSGGANVLTF
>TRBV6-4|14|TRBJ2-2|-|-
TGTGCCAGCAGTGTGGAAAGGGGAACCGGGGAGCTGTTTTTT
CASSVERGTGELFF
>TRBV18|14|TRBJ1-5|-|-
TGTGCCAGCTCACCACCCCAGGGGAGTCAGCCCCAGCATTTT
CASSPPQGSQPQHF
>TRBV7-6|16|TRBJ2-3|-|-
TGTGCCAGCAGCTTAGTTCAGGGGAGAGCGACAGATACGCAGTATTTT
CASSLVQGRATDTQYF
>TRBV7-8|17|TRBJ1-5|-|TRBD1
TGTGCCAGCAGCTCCCAGGCCAGGGGGAGTATTGGGCAGCCCCAGCATTTT
CASSSQARGSIGQPQHF
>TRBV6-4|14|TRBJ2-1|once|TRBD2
TGTGCCAGCAGTTATAGCGGGAGTTACAATGAGCAGTTCTTC
CASSYSGSYNEQFF